This note documents a single T cell receptor (beta chain) sequence. Antigen specificity is unknown. The data stem from a study of T-cell reconstitution after alpha-beta-depleted transplantation in children. Whole-study results and caveats: Elevated TCRbeta diversity at day 60 was traced, in some patients, to surviving recipient T cells and thymic progenitors. Among T cells one year after transplant, newly produced cells accounted for most counts and diversity. After transplant, at about two months, alpha-beta T cells were reportedly derived from several hundred expanded graft clones.

The CDR3 has 17 residues. The V gene lost 0 bases and the J gene lost 8 bases, with 25 bases spanning the gap. CDR1 is DFQATT and CDR2 is SNEGSKA in the germline V gene (reference sequence). Preparation of the TCRbeta library involved a method that used unique molecular identifiers. TCRdb itself ran the PCR reads through MiXCR, one entry per CDR3 protein. Among roughly 490,000 distinct CDR3 sequences, roughly 10% were seen once, and the ten largest hold 11% to 15%. The TCR comes from a female patient between 2 and 10 years old who had a stem cell transplant for aplastic anemia, so the T cells may come from the graft donor. The sample was PBMCs, mostly from graft donor cells, taken 180 days after TCRalphabeta/CD19-depleted stem cell transplant. The chain combines TRBV20-1 with TRBJ1-2; D is ambiguous. CDR3 in DNA: TGCAGTGCTAGAGATCTGTCGGAACCCTTACTCTATGCAGGCTACACCTTC. It codes for CSARDLSEPLLYAGYTF.